This T cell receptor (beta chain) was captured in a study of human T cells and chemical hapten exposure. The library attached unique molecular identifiers to individual cDNA molecules. TCRdb re-derived calls from the RACE reads in MiXCR, one entry per CDR3 protein. In the table there are about 120,000 distinct CDR3 sequences, about 13% of which are singletons. Only a few counts were recorded for this clonotype. The CDR3 consists of 15 residues. Looked up from germline, CDR1 is SGHDT and CDR2 is YYEEEE. Trimming left V 0 bases short and J 4 bases short, with 13 bases between. Time point meaning: patch test 1, 2 weeks after DPC sensitization. The sample's treatment: therapeutic diphenylcyclopropenone sensitization with weekly scalp DPC.

This TCR derives from a man aged 18 to 29 with alopecia areata. Some clones in this sample may be carry-over from other donors' samples. The sample here was whole blood, taken in connection with sensitization to the hapten diphenylcyclopropenone (DPC). J is TRBJ1-2 and V is TRBV5-6; D unresolved. The CDR3 region is CASSLGQPRIYGYTF. The CDR3 region has the DNA TGTGCCAGCAGCTTGGGTCAGCCCCGTATCTATGGCTACACCTTC.